The 21 T cell receptor beta chains listed next were all sequenced from one sample in a study of cytomegalovirus exposure and HLA in healthy donors. The protocol was immunoSEQ multiplex PCR, while the TCRdb copy is restricted to in-frame clones and leaves out a portion. The data contain 60,000 to 85,000 clones, 90% to 95% of them singletons. Sequencing was carried out using PBMCs. Receptor source: a man between 18 and 35 years old in good health and CMV-seropositive.

This clone is a singleton in its sample. V usage is TRBV5-1 and J usage is TRBJ2-3; D is perhaps TRBD1 (5 bases). The CDR3 length is 14 residues. V was trimmed by 0 bases and J by 4 bases, leaving 9 bases between them. Germline CDR1 SGHRS, CDR2 YFSETQ. CDR3 amino acids: CASSLGGLADTQYF. The CDR3 nucleotides read TGCGCCAGCAGCTTGGGGGGCCTCGCAGATACGCAGTATTTT.

The chain combines TRBV7-8 with TRBJ2-7; a weak D match, TRBD2 (6 bases). This CDR3 has 13 residues. V shed 9 bases and J shed 5 bases, with 17 bases lying between them. Germline CDR1 reads SGHVS; CDR2 reads FQNEAQ. CDR3 DNA sequence: TGTGCCAGTAAGCGGGCTTCAACCAACGAGCAGTACTTC. Translated, it gives CASKRASTNEQYF.

This clone came up a few times. The rearrangement joins TRBV19 to TRBJ2-7; 7 bases map to TRBD2. Trimming removed 3 bases from V and 2 bases from J; junction bases left unmatched: 7. The CDR3 extends over 15 amino acids. CDR1 and CDR2 (germline): LNHDA, SQIVND (reference sequence). In DNA, the CDR3 is TGTGCCAGTAGTATGCGTCGGGAGGCCGCCTACGAGCAGTACTTC. Translating gives CASSMRREAAYEQYF.

This chain joins TRBV29-1 and TRBJ2-5, with a tentative D call TRBD2 (5 bases). Germline V gives CDR1 SQVTM, CDR2 ANQGSEA. This CDR3 is built from 13 residues. Trimming shortened V by 7 bases and J by 0 bases, and 12 bases separated the two germline ends. This chain's CDR3 is CSDVGGYQETQYF. The CDR3 bases are TGCAGCGACGTGGGCGGGTACCAAGAGACCCAGTACTTC.

This chain uses TRBV2 with TRBJ2-1, with 7 bases identical to TRBD1. CDR1 SNHLY and CDR2 FYNNEI come from the germline V gene. The CDR3 runs 14 residues. J was trimmed by 10 bases and V by 7 bases; bases with no gene match: 13. Here the CDR3 reads CASTGQAKVPEQFF. As DNA, the CDR3 is TGTGCCAGCACCGGACAGGCCAAAGTCCCAGAGCAGTTCTTC. The full variable domain, in which reference TRBV2 and TRBJ2-1 provide the parts outside the CDR3, is EPEVTQTPSHQVTQMGQEVILRCVPISNHLYFYWYRQILGQKVEFLVSFYNNEISEKSEIFDDQFSVERPDGSNFTLKIRSTKLEDSAMYFCASTGQAKVPEQFFGPGTRLTVL.

The count of this clone is one. The chain employs TRBV19 and TRBJ1-1; 12 positions agree with TRBD1. The J segment lost 1 base and the V segment lost 4 bases, leaving 10 bases of the junction unmatched. The CDR3 loop spans 18 amino acids. The germline V gene has CDR1 LNHDA and CDR2 SQIVND (reference sequence). This CDR3 is CASSSFPGQGARNTEAFF. CDR3 DNA: TGTGCCAGTAGTAGCTTCCCGGGACAGGGGGCGAGGAACACTGAAGCTTTCTTT.

The chain recombines TRBV6-5 with TRBJ2-3, with D possibly TRBD2 on 5 matching bases. This CDR3 has 15 amino acids. V was cut by 3 bases and J by 0 bases, with 10 bases left in between. Germline V gene lookup returns CDR1 MNHEY and CDR2 SVGAGI. The CDR3 DNA is TGTGCCAGCAGTTATTTCCTAGCTAGCACAGATACGCAGTATTTT. Protein: CASSYFLASTDTQYF.

This chain links TRBV21-1 with TRBJ2-2; TRBD2 was called by the table and not checked on the DNA. TRBV21-1 is an annotated pseudogene. This CDR3 region has 19 residues. CDR3 in amino acids: CASSKEERGGLQNTGELFF. The DNA for the CDR3 is TGTGCCAGCAGCAAAGAAGAGCGGGGGGGACTCCAGAACACCGGGGAGCTGTTTTTT.

This chain uses TRBV23-1 with TRBJ1-2, with D unresolved. TRBV23-1 is noted as an ORF with a role that remains uncertain. V dropped 0 bases and J dropped 2 bases, with 16 bases sitting between them. There are 17 residues in the CDR3. The CDR3 loop reads CASSQSKFEALNYGYTF. CDR3 DNA sequence: TGCGCCAGCAGTCAATCAAAGTTCGAAGCCTTAAACTATGGCTACACCTTC.

The chain combines TRBV6-1 with TRBJ2-4; 7 bases match TRBD1. Germline-derived CDR1 and CDR2 are MNHNS and SASEGT. V was pared by 4 bases and J by 8 bases, with 2 bases of the junction left unmatched. The CDR3 sequence is 12 residues long. Here the CDR3 DNA reads TGTGCCAGCAGTGGACAGGGCTACATTCAGTACTTC. This translates into CASSGQGYIQYF.

This clone was observed a single time. V gene TRBV10-3 combines with J gene TRBJ2-4; tentatively, D is TRBD1 (5 bases). Trimming cost V 6 bases and J 6 bases, with 27 bases left between them. Germline CDR1 ENHRY, CDR2 SYGVKD. CDR3 length: 18 residues. The CDR3 DNA is TGTGCCATCAGCATCCCCAGGGAAAGGGGCAAAGCTGCAAACATTCAGTACTTC. As protein: CAISIPRERGKAANIQYF.

This clone was counted a single time. The chain recombines TRBV30 with TRBJ2-1, with TRBD2 identical over 9 bases. The ends lost 2 bases at V and 8 bases at J; junction bases unmatched: 4. Per germline, CDR1 GTSNPN and CDR2 SVGIG (reference sequence). The CDR3 spans 13 residues. CDR3 DNA: TGTGCCTGGAGTCCTTGGACTAGCGATGAGCAGTTCTTC. This encodes CAWSPWTSDEQFF.

This clone is medium-sized in the sample. The chain uses TRBV27 and TRBJ2-3; D unresolved. V lost 4 bases and J lost 4, with 3 bases in between. There are 11 residues in the CDR3. The germline gives CDR1 MNHEY, CDR2 SMNVEV (reference sequence). CDR3 DNA sequence: TGTGCCAGCAGTTCGGCAGATACGCAGTATTTT. Its protein product is CASSSADTQYF.

The rearrangement joins TRBV5-6 to TRBJ2-2; D gene uncertain. Looked up from germline, CDR1 is SGHDT and CDR2 is YYEEEE. With 0 bases removed from V and 1 base from J, the gap between germline ends came to 10 bases. CDR3 length: 16 amino acids. The CDR3 nucleotides are TGTGCCAGCAGCTTGGCGCAACAGCTGAACACCGGGGAGCTGTTTTTT. Translation: CASSLAQQLNTGELFF. The complete variable domain, with remaining parts taken from reference TRBV5-6 and TRBJ2-2, reads DAGVTQSPTHLIKTRGQQVTLRCSPKSGHDTVSWYQQALGQGPQFIFQYYEEEERQRGNFPDRFSGHQFPNYSSELNVNALLLGDSALYLCASSLAQQLNTGELFFGEGSRLTVL.

The rearrangement joins TRBV10-3 to TRBJ1-3; perhaps TRBD1 as D (5 bases). Trimming took 3 bases from V and 0 from J, leaving 12 bases between them. Germline assignment: CDR1 ENHRY and CDR2 SYGVKD. This CDR3 contains 16 residues. CDR3 sequence reads: CAISEAQGPSGNTIYF. CDR3 DNA sequence: TGTGCCATCAGTGAAGCCCAGGGTCCCTCTGGAAACACCATATATTTT.

The V and J genes are TRBV28 and TRBJ2-7; D is uncertain. The V end was cut by 5 bases, the J end by 3 bases, with 14 bases between. The CDR3 sequence is 14 residues long. The V gene's germline CDR1 is MDHEN and CDR2 SYDVKM. CDR3 region: CASSPGGRSYEQYF. The CDR3 DNA follows: TGTGCCAGCAGTCCAGGTGGCAGAAGCTACGAGCAGTACTTC.

V usage is TRBV6-1 and J usage is TRBJ1-2; no clear D. V was shortened by 6 bases and J by 8 bases, with 13 bases between the two germline ends. Per germline, CDR1 MNHNS and CDR2 SASEGT. The CDR3 has 12 amino acids. The CDR3: CASSPGGYGYTF. The CDR3 coding sequence is TGTGCCAGCAGCCCGGGAGGGTACGGCTACACCTTC.

The V gene is TRBV9, the J gene TRBJ1-2; TRBD1 matches 7 bases. The CDR3 is made up of 14 amino acids. Germline CDR1 is SGDLS and CDR2 is YYNGEE. Losses at the gene ends were 4 bases for V and 4 bases for J; bases not matched to a gene: 7. The CDR3 region has the DNA TGTGCCAGCAGCCCTGGGACAGAGCCCTATGGCTACACCTTC. Its translation: CASSPGTEPYGYTF.

The V gene is TRBV4-1, the J gene TRBJ2-7; 10 bases are a match to TRBD1. The germline gives CDR1 MGHRA, CDR2 YSYEKL. The CDR3 totals 15 residues. V lost 4 bases and J lost 4; bases outside the gene matches: 7. CDR3 sequence (DNA): TGCGCCAGCAGCCCAACCGGGACAGGGGTTTACGAGCAGTACTTC. It translates to CASSPTGTGVYEQYF.

This chain uses TRBV7-9 with TRBJ1-4; 7 bases align to TRBD1. This CDR3 comprises 14 residues. Germline V gene lookup returns CDR1 SEHNR and CDR2 FQNEAQ (reference sequence). V lost 4 bases and J lost 8; bases outside the gene matches: 7. This CDR3 reads CASSSRGPGEKLFF. In DNA, the CDR3 is TGTGCCAGCAGCTCAAGGGGGCCTGGGGAAAAACTGTTTTTT.

The chain uses TRBV6-1 and TRBJ1-5; D is perhaps TRBD1 (5 bases). Germline V CDR1 and CDR2: MNHNS, SASEGT. The V end lost 3 bases, the J end lost 2 bases, and 8 bases lay between the germline ends. The CDR3 sequence is 14 residues long. The CDR3: CASSEGLGNQPQHF. The CDR3 DNA follows: TGTGCCAGCAGTGAGGGACTAGGCAATCAGCCCCAGCATTTT.